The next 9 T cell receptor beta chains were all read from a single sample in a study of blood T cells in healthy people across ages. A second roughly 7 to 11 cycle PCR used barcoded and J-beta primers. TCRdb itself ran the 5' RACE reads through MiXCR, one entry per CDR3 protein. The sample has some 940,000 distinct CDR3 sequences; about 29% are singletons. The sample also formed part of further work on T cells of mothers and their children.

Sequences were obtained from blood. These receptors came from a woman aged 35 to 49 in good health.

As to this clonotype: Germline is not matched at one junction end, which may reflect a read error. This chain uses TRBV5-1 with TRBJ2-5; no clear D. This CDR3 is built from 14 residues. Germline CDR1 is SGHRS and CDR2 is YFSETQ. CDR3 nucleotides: TGCGCCAGCAGCTTGAATCCCCTCGGAGAGGCCCAGTACTTC. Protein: CASSLNPLGEAQYF.

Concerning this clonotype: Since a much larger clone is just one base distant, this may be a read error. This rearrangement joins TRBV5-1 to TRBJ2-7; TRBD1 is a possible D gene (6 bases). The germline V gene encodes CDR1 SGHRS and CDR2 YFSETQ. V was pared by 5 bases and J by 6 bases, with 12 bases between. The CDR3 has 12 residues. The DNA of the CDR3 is TGCGCCAGCAGATGGACAGAGGTCGAGCAGTACTTC. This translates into CASRWTEVEQYF.

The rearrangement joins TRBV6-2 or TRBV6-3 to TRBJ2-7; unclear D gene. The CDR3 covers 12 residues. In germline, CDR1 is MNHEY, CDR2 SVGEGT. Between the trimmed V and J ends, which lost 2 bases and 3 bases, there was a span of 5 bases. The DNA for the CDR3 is TGTGCCAGCAGTTACGGCAACTACGAGCAGTACTTC. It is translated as CASSYGNYEQYF.

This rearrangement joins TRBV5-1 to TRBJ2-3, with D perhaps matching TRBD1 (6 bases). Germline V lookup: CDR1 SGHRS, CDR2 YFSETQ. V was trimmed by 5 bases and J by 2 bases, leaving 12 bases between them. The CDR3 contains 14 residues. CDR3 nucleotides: TGCGCCAGCAGGGTCAGACAGGACACAGATACGCAGTATTTT. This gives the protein CASRVRQDTDTQYF.

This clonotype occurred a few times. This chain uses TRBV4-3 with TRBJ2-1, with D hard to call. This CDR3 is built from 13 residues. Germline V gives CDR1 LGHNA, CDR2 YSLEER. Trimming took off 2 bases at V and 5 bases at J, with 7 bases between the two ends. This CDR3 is CASSQRAHNEQFF. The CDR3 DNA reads TGCGCCAGCAGCCAAAGGGCTCACAATGAGCAGTTCTTC.

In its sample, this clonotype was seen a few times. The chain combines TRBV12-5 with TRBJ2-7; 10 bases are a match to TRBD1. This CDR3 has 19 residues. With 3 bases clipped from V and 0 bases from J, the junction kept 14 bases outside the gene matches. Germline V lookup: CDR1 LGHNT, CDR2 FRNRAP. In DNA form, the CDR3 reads TGTGCTAGTGGTTTATCCTCCATAACCGGGACAGGGGACTCCTACGAGCAGTACTTC. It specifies CASGLSSITGTGDSYEQYF.

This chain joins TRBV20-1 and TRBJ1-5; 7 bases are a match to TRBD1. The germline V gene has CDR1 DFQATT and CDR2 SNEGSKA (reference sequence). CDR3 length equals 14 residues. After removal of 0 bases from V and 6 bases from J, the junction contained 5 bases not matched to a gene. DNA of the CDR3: TGCAGTGCTAGAGATTACAGGGGTGGTCAGCCCCAGCATTTT. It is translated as CSARDYRGGQPQHF.

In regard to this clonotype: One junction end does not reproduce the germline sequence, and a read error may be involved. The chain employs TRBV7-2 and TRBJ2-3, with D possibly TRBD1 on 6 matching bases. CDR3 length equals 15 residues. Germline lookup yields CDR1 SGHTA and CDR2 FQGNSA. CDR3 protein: CASSFQGIGTDAQYF. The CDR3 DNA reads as TGTGCCAGCAGCTTTCAGGGGATTGGCACAGATGCGCAGTATTTT.

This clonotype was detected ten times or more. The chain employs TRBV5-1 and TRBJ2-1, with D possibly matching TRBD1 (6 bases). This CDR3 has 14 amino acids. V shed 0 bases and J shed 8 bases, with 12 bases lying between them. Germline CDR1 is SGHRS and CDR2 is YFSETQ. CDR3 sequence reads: CASSLVSGGDEQFF. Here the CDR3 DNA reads TGCGCCAGCAGCTTGGTTAGTGGGGGCGATGAGCAGTTCTTC.